The entry below describes one T cell receptor beta chain. Its antigen is still unknown. Unique molecular identifiers were built into the TCRbeta library. A single record per CDR3 protein comes from TCRdb applying MiXCR to the PCR reads. This sample has tens of thousands of distinct CDR3 sequences, with 15% to 20% found just once. The sample originates from a study of T-cell reconstitution after alpha-beta-depleted transplantation in children. Study results and caveats: In some patients, recipient T cells and intrathymic progenitors surviving conditioning explained high day-60 diversity. In patients about two months after transplant, alpha-beta T cells reportedly arose from several hundred expanded graft clones.

V was clipped by 3 bases and J by 5 bases; unmatched bases: 6. CDR1 is LGHNA, CDR2 YNFKEQ, per germline. CDR3 length: 16 amino acids. This sequence joins TRBV4-2 and TRBJ2-5, with TRBD2 matching over 13 bases. This sample comprised PBMCs, mostly from graft donor cells, obtained 360 days after TCRalphabeta/CD19-depleted stem cell transplant. The source is a male patient aged 2 to 10 who had a stem cell transplant for acute lymphoblastic leukemia, so the T cells may come from the graft donor. CDR3: CASSQGLAGRLETQYF. CDR3 sequence (DNA): TGTGCCAGCAGCCAGGGACTAGCGGGAAGATTGGAGACCCAGTACTTC.